These T cell receptor beta chains were read from a single sample in a study of blood T cell repertoires in COVID-19. Method: immunoSEQ multiplex PCR; TCRdb's copy keeps in-frame clones and lacks some. The table shows approximately 150,000 clones, with about 89% occurring only once. Sequenced: PBMCs or T cells enriched from blood (not recorded which). All receptors come from a man aged 55-75 years who had recovered from COVID-19. Each CDR3 is given with its conserved first and last residue. The order of the fields is CDR3 length, clone size, J gene, V gene, D gene, CDR3 protein, CDR3 DNA. D genes are given only for firm matches. Part of the rows lack a size; the others show once, few, many or a class for expanded clones.

cdr3_length: 16; clone_size: -; j_call: TRBJ2-2; v_call: TRBV5-1; d_call: -; cdr3_aa: CASSLQAISNTGELFF; cdr3_nt: TGCGCCAGCAGCCTTCAGGCAATTTCGAACACCGGGGAGCTGTTTTTT
cdr3_length: 14; clone_size: once; j_call: TRBJ2-7; v_call: TRBV10-2; d_call: TRBD1; cdr3_aa: CASSRTGQGGEQYF; cdr3_nt: TGCGCCAGCAGTCGCACCGGACAGGGCGGCGAGCAGTACTTC
cdr3_length: 13; clone_size: -; j_call: TRBJ2-1; v_call: TRBV18; d_call: TRBD2; cdr3_aa: CASSTTSLWEQFF; cdr3_nt: TGTGCCAGCTCAACGACTAGCCTCTGGGAGCAGTTCTTC
cdr3_length: 14; clone_size: -; j_call: TRBJ2-7; v_call: TRBV2; d_call: -; cdr3_aa: CASSEGVSSHEQYF; cdr3_nt: TGTGCCAGCAGTGAAGGGGTTAGCTCCCACGAGCAGTACTTC
cdr3_length: 16; clone_size: -; j_call: TRBJ2-1; v_call: TRBV7-6; d_call: -; cdr3_aa: CASSSPSMGSYNEQFF; cdr3_nt: TGTGCCAGCAGCTCACCCTCTATGGGGAGCTACAATGAGCAGTTCTTC
cdr3_length: 17; clone_size: -; j_call: TRBJ2-2; v_call: TRBV5-1; d_call: -; cdr3_aa: CASSLGGGGRSTGELFF; cdr3_nt: TGCGCCAGCAGCCTTGGGGGAGGGGGGCGAAGCACCGGGGAGCTGTTTTTT
cdr3_length: 14; clone_size: -; j_call: TRBJ2-1; v_call: TRBV29-1; d_call: TRBD2; cdr3_aa: CSVGPLTSGGEQFF; cdr3_nt: TGCAGCGTGGGGCCGCTGACTAGCGGGGGGGAGCAGTTCTTC
cdr3_length: 12; clone_size: -; j_call: TRBJ1-1; v_call: TRBV12-3/TRBV12-4; d_call: -; cdr3_aa: CASSLVVREAFF; cdr3_nt: TGTGCCAGCAGTTTAGTCGTGCGGGAAGCTTTCTTT
cdr3_length: 14; clone_size: -; j_call: TRBJ1-2; v_call: TRBV12-5; d_call: -; cdr3_aa: CASGLAERQDGYTF; cdr3_nt: TGTGCTAGTGGTTTGGCCGAACGACAGGATGGCTACACCTTC
cdr3_length: 15; clone_size: -; j_call: TRBJ1-2; v_call: TRBV7-2; d_call: TRBD1; cdr3_aa: CASSLVGTGNNGYTF; cdr3_nt: TGTGCCAGCAGCTTAGTTGGGACAGGGAATAATGGCTACACCTTC
cdr3_length: 17; clone_size: few; j_call: TRBJ2-7; v_call: TRBV4-2; d_call: TRBD2; cdr3_aa: CASSQISGLAGGYEQYF; cdr3_nt: TGTGCCAGCAGCCAGATTTCGGGACTAGCGGGGGGATACGAGCAGTACTTC
cdr3_length: 14; clone_size: -; j_call: TRBJ2-1; v_call: TRBV5-1; d_call: -; cdr3_aa: CASSRSGLRNEQFF; cdr3_nt: TGCGCCAGCTCAAGGTCCGGACTCCGGAATGAGCAGTTCTTC
cdr3_length: 16; clone_size: -; j_call: TRBJ2-3; v_call: TRBV18; d_call: TRBD2; cdr3_aa: CASSPTPGLSTDTQYF; cdr3_nt: TGTGCCAGCTCACCCACCCCGGGACTAAGCACAGATACGCAGTATTTT
cdr3_length: 11; clone_size: -; j_call: TRBJ2-7; v_call: TRBV11-1; d_call: -; cdr3_aa: CASSVDNEQYF; cdr3_nt: TGTGCCAGCAGCGTTGACAACGAGCAGTACTTC
cdr3_length: 14; clone_size: -; j_call: TRBJ1-6; v_call: TRBV7-9; d_call: -; cdr3_aa: CASSPAKSGAPLHF; cdr3_nt: TGTGCCAGCAGCCCCGCGAAGTCCGGGGCACCCCTCCACTTT
cdr3_length: 16; clone_size: -; j_call: TRBJ2-5; v_call: TRBV19; d_call: TRBD1; cdr3_aa: CASSPQGASGRETQYF; cdr3_nt: TGTGCCAGTAGCCCTCAGGGGGCTTCGGGGAGAGAGACCCAGTACTTC
cdr3_length: 14; clone_size: -; j_call: TRBJ1-6; v_call: TRBV5-4; d_call: -; cdr3_aa: CASSYWGMGSPLHF; cdr3_nt: TGTGCCAGCAGCTACTGGGGCATGGGTTCACCCCTCCACTTT
cdr3_length: 15; clone_size: once; j_call: TRBJ1-1; v_call: TRBV5-8; d_call: TRBD1; cdr3_aa: CANSLNQGGGTEAFF; cdr3_nt: TGTGCCAACAGCTTAAACCAGGGGGGCGGCACTGAAGCTTTCTTT
cdr3_length: 13; clone_size: once; j_call: TRBJ1-6; v_call: TRBV5-8; d_call: TRBD1; cdr3_aa: CASNRDRGSPLHF; cdr3_nt: TGTGCCAGCAACCGGGACAGGGGTTCACCCCTCCACTTT
cdr3_length: 14; clone_size: -; j_call: TRBJ1-5; v_call: TRBV2; d_call: -; cdr3_aa: CASSRTDSNQPQHF; cdr3_nt: TGTGCCAGCAGCAGGACAGATAGCAATCAGCCCCAGCATTTT
cdr3_length: 15; clone_size: -; j_call: TRBJ2-6; v_call: TRBV27; d_call: -; cdr3_aa: CASSLEGVGANVLTF; cdr3_nt: TGTGCCAGCAGCCTAGAGGGGGTCGGGGCCAACGTCCTGACTTTC
cdr3_length: 15; clone_size: -; j_call: TRBJ1-5; v_call: TRBV15; d_call: TRBD1; cdr3_aa: CATSQGTGENQPQHF; cdr3_nt: TGTGCCACCAGCCAAGGGACAGGGGAAAATCAGCCCCAGCATTTT
cdr3_length: 13; clone_size: few; j_call: TRBJ1-1; v_call: TRBV2; d_call: TRBD1; cdr3_aa: CASSQDRETEAFF; cdr3_nt: TGTGCCAGCAGCCAGGACAGGGAAACTGAAGCTTTCTTT
cdr3_length: 13; clone_size: -; j_call: TRBJ1-2; v_call: TRBV30; d_call: -; cdr3_aa: CAWSAKQGTGYTF; cdr3_nt: TGTGCCTGGAGTGCTAAACAGGGTACAGGCTACACCTTC
cdr3_length: 15; clone_size: once; j_call: TRBJ1-2; v_call: TRBV5-1; d_call: TRBD1; cdr3_aa: CASSLATGGTYGYTF; cdr3_nt: TGCGCCAGCAGCTTGGCTACAGGGGGTACCTATGGCTACACCTTC
cdr3_length: 14; clone_size: -; j_call: TRBJ2-5; v_call: TRBV6-5; d_call: TRBD1; cdr3_aa: CASSPGTGKETQYF; cdr3_nt: TGTGCCAGCAGCCCCGGGACAGGGAAAGAGACCCAGTACTTC
cdr3_length: 16; clone_size: -; j_call: TRBJ2-3; v_call: TRBV5-1; d_call: TRBD2; cdr3_aa: CASSSPERGGTDTQYF; cdr3_nt: TGCGCCAGCAGCTCCCCGGAGCGGGGGGGCACAGATACGCAGTATTTT
cdr3_length: 11; clone_size: -; j_call: TRBJ2-7; v_call: TRBV10-3; d_call: -; cdr3_aa: CAIAVAYEQYF; cdr3_nt: TGTGCCATCGCAGTTGCCTACGAGCAGTACTTC
cdr3_length: 18; clone_size: once; j_call: TRBJ2-5; v_call: TRBV18; d_call: -; cdr3_aa: CASSPYNRALSSQETQYF; cdr3_nt: TGTGCCAGCTCACCATACAACAGGGCGCTATCCTCTCAAGAGACCCAGTACTTC